The 15 T cell receptor beta chains given below trace back to one sample, sequenced in a study of blood T cell repertoires in COVID-19 (dated by TCRdb to 2020 to 2022). Receptor amplification or capture employed the immunoSEQ multiplex PCR assay. TCRdb took over this immuneACCESS table, retaining in-frame rearrangements with V and J assigned. Such tables are incomplete; in checked studies, under half of the missing clones stem from an unresolved V gene, and the remainder is unexplained. The sample table records around 120,000 clones; more than 60% of these occur just once. Clones ranked in the top ten supply around a fifth of the sample. Material: peripheral blood. These receptors all stem from a man aged 65 to 79 with active or convalescent COVID-19.

The chain combines TRBV5-1 with TRBJ2-7, with D uncertain. V dropped 0 bases and J dropped 3 bases, with 10 bases sitting between them. The CDR3 spans 14 residues. Per germline, CDR1 SGHRS and CDR2 YFSETQ. The CDR3 DNA follows: TGCGCCAGCAGCTTGGAACAGAGATTCTACGAGCAGTACTTC. Its translation: CASSLEQRFYEQYF.

This chain uses TRBV12-3 or TRBV12-4 with TRBJ2-3; D is ambiguous. The CDR3 loop spans 11 amino acids. Trimming removed 5 bases at V and 7 bases at J, with 7 bases between. Here the CDR3 reads CASSKFNTQYF. The CDR3 nucleotides are TGTGCCAGCAGTAAATTTAATACGCAGTATTTT.

This clone occurred once. In DNA form, the CDR3 reads TGCGCCAGCAGCGCCAAGGGAAGCTCTAGCGGCTACACCTTC. Amino acid sequence: CASSAKGSSSGYTF. This chain links TRBV5-1 with TRBJ1-2; no reliable D call. Germline loops: CDR1 SGHRS, CDR2 YFSETQ. This CDR3 has 14 residues. With 4 bases removed from V and 8 bases from J, the gap between germline ends came to 18 bases.

The chain links TRBV7-9 to TRBJ2-7; 8 bases map to TRBD1. The length of the CDR3 is 15 residues. The germline gives CDR1 SEHNR, CDR2 FQNEAQ (reference sequence). V shed 2 bases, J shed 5 bases, and the junction held 8 bases outside the gene matches. The CDR3 loop reads CASSLFGSGGNEQYF. The CDR3 nucleotides are TGTGCCAGCAGCTTATTTGGCTCAGGGGGCAACGAGCAGTACTTC. The full variable domain, completed using reference TRBV7-9 and TRBJ2-7, is DTGVSQNPRHKITKRGQNVTFRCDPISEHNRLYWYRQTLGQGPEFLTYFQNEAQLEKSRLLSDRFSAERPKGSFSTLEIQRTEQGDSAMYLCASSLFGSGGNEQYFGPGTRLTVT.

This clone was observed a single time. The chain links TRBV12-5 to TRBJ2-7, with TRBD2 matching over 9 bases. Germline V CDR1 and CDR2: LGHNT, FRNRAP. CDR3 size: 16 residues. Losses at the gene ends were 1 base for V and 3 bases for J; bases not matched to a gene: 7. The DNA for the CDR3 is TGTGCTAGTGGTTTGGGCGATCGACTAGCGGACTACGAGCAGTACTTC. Translation: CASGLGDRLADYEQYF.

The V gene is TRBV3-1 (or the pseudogene TRBV3-2), the J gene TRBJ2-2; D might be TRBD2 (6 bases). Between the trimmed V and J ends, which lost 5 bases and 1 base, there was a span of 11 bases. In germline, CDR1 is LGHDT, CDR2 YNNKEL (reference sequence). CDR3 length equals 15 residues. The CDR3 reads CASSGGLQNTGELFF. CDR3 sequence (DNA): TGTGCCAGCAGCGGGGGACTCCAGAACACCGGGGAGCTGTTTTTT.

This chain links TRBV9 with TRBJ1-1; D not resolved. The germline gives CDR1 SGDLS, CDR2 YYNGEE. The CDR3 has 15 amino acids. V lost 3 bases to trimming and J lost 0 bases, with 12 bases between them. CDR3 region: CASSAGRTVNTEAFF. The CDR3 DNA reads TGTGCCAGCAGCGCGGGGAGGACGGTGAACACTGAAGCTTTCTTT.

This rearrangement joins TRBV18 to TRBJ1-4, with D tentatively TRBD1 (5 bases). Germline lookup yields CDR1 KGHSH and CDR2 LQKENI. CDR3 length: 15 amino acids. With 1 base removed from V and 8 bases from J, the gap between germline ends came to 14 bases. In DNA form, the CDR3 reads TGTGCCAGCTCACCACTACCCGGGGGGAACGAAAAACTGTTTTTT. It specifies CASSPLPGGNEKLFF.

This chain joins TRBV7-3 and TRBJ2-7; perhaps TRBD1 as D (5 bases). Germline lookup yields CDR1 SGHTA and CDR2 FQGTGA. V dropped 2 bases and J dropped 7 bases, with 12 bases sitting between them. The CDR3 contains 13 residues. The CDR3 here is CASSLGPGKEQYF. CDR3 sequence (DNA): TGTGCCAGCAGCTTAGGACCAGGGAAGGAGCAGTACTTC.

This chain connects TRBV5-1 to TRBJ2-5; maybe TRBD1 (5 bases). Germline V gene data show CDR1 as SGHRS and CDR2 as YFSETQ. The CDR3 length is 15 residues. The germline V and J ends were trimmed by 1 base and 2 bases, with 12 bases remaining between them. The CDR3 loop reads CASSLIRQGQETQYF. CDR3 DNA sequence: TGCGCCAGCAGCTTGATACGGCAGGGTCAAGAGACCCAGTACTTC.

The chain combines TRBV4-1 with TRBJ1-3, with TRBD1 matching over 9 bases. The germline CDR1 and CDR2 sequences are MGHRA and YSYEKL. The CDR3 runs 19 residues. Trimming at V came to 11 bases and at J to 0 bases, leaving 20 bases not matched to a gene. The CDR3 nucleotides are TGCGCCTCCATGGGGACCGGGACAGGGCGAGGATACTCTGGAAACACCATATATTTT. Protein: CASMGTGTGRGYSGNTIYF.

This chain joins TRBV5-1 and TRBJ2-5, with 7 bases aligning to TRBD2. Germline trimming cut 3 bases from V and 0 bases from J; bases unmatched to any gene: 5. The CDR3 contains 15 residues. Germline CDR1 and CDR2: SGHRS and YFSETQ. In DNA, the CDR3 is TGCGCCAGCAGCTCCCCGGCGGGGGACCAAGAGACCCAGTACTTC. Translated, it gives CASSSPAGDQETQYF.

The CDR3 DNA reads as TGTGCCAGCAGCGTAGGGACAGGGAACGAGCAGTACTTC. Translation: CASSVGTGNEQYF. The rearrangement uses TRBV9 and TRBJ2-7; TRBD1 agrees at 8 bases. Germline lookup yields CDR1 SGDLS and CDR2 YYNGEE. V dropped 0 bases and J dropped 5; count of bases not matched to a gene: 1. This CDR3 has 13 amino acids.

V is TRBV15 and J is TRBJ2-2, with TRBD1 matching over 9 bases. From germline, CDR1 is LNHNV and CDR2 YYDKDF (reference sequence). The CDR3 sequence is 18 residues long. V lost 3 bases and J lost 3; bases outside the gene matches: 11. CDR3 sequence reads: CATSRVTGGRRHTGELFF. As DNA, the CDR3 is TGTGCCACCAGCAGGGTAACAGGGGGCCGGAGGCACACCGGGGAGCTGTTTTTT.

The chain recombines TRBV11-2 with TRBJ1-2; D gene ambiguous. The CDR3 covers 13 residues. Germline loops: CDR1 SGHAT, CDR2 FQNNGV. V was trimmed by 2 bases and J by 5 bases, leaving 9 bases between them. The CDR3 is CASSLTDAYGYTF. In nucleotides, the CDR3 is TGTGCCAGCAGCTTAACAGACGCATATGGCTACACCTTC.